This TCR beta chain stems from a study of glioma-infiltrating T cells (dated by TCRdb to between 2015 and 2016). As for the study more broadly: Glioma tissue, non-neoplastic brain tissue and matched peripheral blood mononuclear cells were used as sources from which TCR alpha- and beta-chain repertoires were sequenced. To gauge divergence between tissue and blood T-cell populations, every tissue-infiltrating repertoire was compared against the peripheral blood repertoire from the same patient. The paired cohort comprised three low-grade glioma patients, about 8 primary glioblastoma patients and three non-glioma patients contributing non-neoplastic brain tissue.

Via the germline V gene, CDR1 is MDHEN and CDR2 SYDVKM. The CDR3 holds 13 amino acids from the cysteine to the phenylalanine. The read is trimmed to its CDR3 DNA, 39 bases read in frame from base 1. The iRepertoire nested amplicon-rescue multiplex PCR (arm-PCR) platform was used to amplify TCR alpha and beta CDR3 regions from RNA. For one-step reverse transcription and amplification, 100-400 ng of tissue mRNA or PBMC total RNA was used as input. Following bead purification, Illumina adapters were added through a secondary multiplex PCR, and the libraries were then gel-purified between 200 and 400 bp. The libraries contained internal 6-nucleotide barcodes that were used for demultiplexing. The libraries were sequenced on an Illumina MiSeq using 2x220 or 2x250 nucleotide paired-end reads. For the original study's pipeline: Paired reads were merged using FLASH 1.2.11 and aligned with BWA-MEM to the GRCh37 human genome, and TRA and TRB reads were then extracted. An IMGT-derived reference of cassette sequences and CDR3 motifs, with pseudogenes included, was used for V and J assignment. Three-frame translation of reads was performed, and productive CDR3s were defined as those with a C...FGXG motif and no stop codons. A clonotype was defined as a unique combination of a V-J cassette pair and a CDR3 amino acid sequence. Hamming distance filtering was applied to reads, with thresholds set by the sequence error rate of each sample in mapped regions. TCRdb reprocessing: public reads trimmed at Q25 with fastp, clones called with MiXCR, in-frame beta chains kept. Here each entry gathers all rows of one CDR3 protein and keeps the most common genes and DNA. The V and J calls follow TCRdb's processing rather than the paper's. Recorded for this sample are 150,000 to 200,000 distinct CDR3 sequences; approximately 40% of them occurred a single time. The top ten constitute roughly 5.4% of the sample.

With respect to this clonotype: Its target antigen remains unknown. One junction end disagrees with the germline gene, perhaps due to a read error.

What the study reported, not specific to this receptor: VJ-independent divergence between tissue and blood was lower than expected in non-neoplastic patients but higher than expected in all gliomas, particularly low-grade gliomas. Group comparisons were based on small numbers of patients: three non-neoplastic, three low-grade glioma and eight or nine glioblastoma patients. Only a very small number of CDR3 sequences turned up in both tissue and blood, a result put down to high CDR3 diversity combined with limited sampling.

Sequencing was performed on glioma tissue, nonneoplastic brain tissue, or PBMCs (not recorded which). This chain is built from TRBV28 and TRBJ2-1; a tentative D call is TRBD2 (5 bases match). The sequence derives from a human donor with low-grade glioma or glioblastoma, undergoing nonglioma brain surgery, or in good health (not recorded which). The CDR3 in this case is CARTPPGVRERFF. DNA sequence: TGTGCCAGGACCCCGCCCGGGGTGCGTGAGCGGTTCTTC.